Sequencing of this T cell receptor beta chain was carried out in a study of T cells in Graves' hyperthyroidism and ophthalmopathy. The junction had 4 bases not matched to a gene; V was cut back by 5 bases and J by 9 bases. The CDR3 runs 12 residues. This clonotype was seen many times. TCR beta CDR3 regions were amplified from RNA transcripts. HTBI primers were employed in a first-round RT-PCR of the TCR CDR3. Using its own MiXCR run on the multiplex PCR reads, TCRdb lists one record per CDR3 protein. The sample gives roughly 400,000 distinct CDR3 sequences, less than 20% of which show up once; 25% to 35% is in the top ten.

This rearrangement joins TRBV12-3 or TRBV12-4 to TRBJ1-1, with 9 bases identical to TRBD1. Sequencing input: blood. The receptor's source is a woman aged 18-30 years with Graves' hyperthyroidism that later progressed to Graves' ophthalmopathy. CDR3 bases: TGTGCCAGCAGTCGCGGACAGGGGAAAGCTTTCTTT. This translates into CASSRGQGKAFF.